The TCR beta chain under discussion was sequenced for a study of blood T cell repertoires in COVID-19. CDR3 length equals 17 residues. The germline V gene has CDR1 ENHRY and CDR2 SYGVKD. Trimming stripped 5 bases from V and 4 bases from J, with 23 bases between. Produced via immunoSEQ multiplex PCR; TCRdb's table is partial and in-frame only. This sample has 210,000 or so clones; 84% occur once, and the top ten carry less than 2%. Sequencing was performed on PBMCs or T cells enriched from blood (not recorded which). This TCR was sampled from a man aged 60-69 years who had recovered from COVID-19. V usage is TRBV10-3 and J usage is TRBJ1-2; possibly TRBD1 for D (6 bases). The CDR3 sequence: CAISPAPWAGASYGYTF. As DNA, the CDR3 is TGTGCCATCAGTCCAGCTCCGTGGGCAGGGGCGTCCTATGGCTACACCTTC.